This entry lists 24 T cell receptor beta chains sequenced from one sample in a study of blood T cell repertoires in COVID-19. Clones were read by immunoSEQ multiplex PCR, and TCRdb kept only the in-frame ones, dropping some. The repertoire holds 60,000 to 90,000 clones, with roughly 85% as singletons. The sequencing sample was made of peripheral blood. The receptors were gathered from a man in his sixties with COVID-19, enrolled during active disease.

The rearrangement joins TRBV14 to TRBJ2-3; 8 bases line up with TRBD2. After removal of 2 bases from V and 3 bases from J, the junction contained 7 bases not matched to a gene. The CDR3 runs 16 residues. Germline V gives CDR1 SGHDN, CDR2 FVKESK. The CDR3 bases are TGTGCCAGCAGCCAACCGGGACTAGGTGTAACAGATACGCAGTATTTT. Encoded protein: CASSQPGLGVTDTQYF. Looking up the rest from reference TRBV14 and TRBJ2-3 gives the full variable domain: EAGVTQFPSHSVIEKGQTVTLRCDPISGHDNLYWYRRVMGKEIKFLLHFVKESKQDESGMPNNRFLAERTGGTYSTLKVQPAELEDSGVYFCASSQPGLGVTDTQYFGPGTRLTVL.

V usage is TRBV19 and J usage is TRBJ1-1, with TRBD1 as a possible D gene (6 bases). Looked up from germline, CDR1 is LNHDA and CDR2 is SQIVND (reference sequence). This CDR3 has 13 amino acids. With 7 bases removed from V and 5 bases from J, the gap between germline ends came to 14 bases. The CDR3 nucleotides are TGTGCCAGTATTAACAGGGTAGAGACTGAAGCTTTCTTT. As protein: CASINRVETEAFF. The variable domain in full, completed from reference TRBV19 and TRBJ1-1, reads DGGITQSPKYLFRKEGQNVTLSCEQNLNHDAMYWYRQDPGQGLRLIYYSQIVNDFQKGDIAEGYSVSREKKESFPLTVTSAQKNPTAFYLCASINRVETEAFFGQGTRLTVV.

This rearrangement joins TRBV1 to TRBJ2-7; the table names TRBD2, a call not compared with the DNA. TRBV1 counts as a pseudogene. CDR3 size: 17 residues. The CDR3 sequence: CTSSQDVENSCSYEQYF. The CDR3 nucleotides read TGCACCAGCAGCCAAGATGTAGAAAATTCTTGCTCCTACGAGCAGTACTTC.

The chain is built from TRBV6-5 and TRBJ2-1, with TRBD1 matching over 9 bases. CDR3 length: 15 residues. CDR1 and CDR2 from the germline V gene are MNHEY and SVGAGI. J gave up 8 bases and V 6 bases, and 11 bases lay outside the gene matches. For the CDR3, the DNA is TGTGCCAGCAGCGCCGGGACAGGGAGTGCGGATGAGCAGTTCTTC. It yields the protein CASSAGTGSADEQFF.

The rearrangement joins TRBV6-5 to TRBJ2-7; 7 bases are a match to TRBD2. The CDR3 has 15 residues. After removal of 4 bases from V and 5 bases from J, the junction contained 11 bases not matched to a gene. Germline loops: CDR1 MNHEY, CDR2 SVGAGI. In DNA form, the CDR3 reads TGTGCCAGCAGTTCCCTTTCGGGGGGTCTCCACGAGCAGTACTTC. Its protein product is CASSSLSGGLHEQYF.

This clone was observed a few times. The chain carries TRBV30 and TRBJ1-5; D might be TRBD1 (6 bases). Trimming took off 0 bases at V and 3 bases at J, with 12 bases between the two ends. The CDR3 consists of 15 residues. CDR1 GTSNPN and CDR2 SVGIG come from the germline V gene (reference sequence). The CDR3 nucleotides read TGTGCCTGGAGTGTACAGGGAAGGGTCAATCAGCCCCAGCATTTT. It codes for CAWSVQGRVNQPQHF. Variable domain in full (rest from reference TRBV30 and TRBJ1-5): SQTIHQWPATLVQPVGSPLSLECTVEGTSNPNLYWYRQAAGRGLQLLFYSVGIGQISSEVPQNLSASRPQDRQFILSSKKLLLSDSGFYLCAWSVQGRVNQPQHFGDGTRLSIL.

A few counts support this clone. The genes are TRBV5-1 and TRBJ1-6; 9 nucleotides match TRBD1. CDR1 SGHRS and CDR2 YFSETQ come from the germline V gene. The CDR3 has 13 residues. With V trimmed by 4 bases and J by 11 bases, 4 bases remained unmatched. CDR3 in amino acids: CASSPGTGPPLHF. The DNA of the CDR3 is TGCGCCAGCAGCCCTGGGACAGGGCCACCCCTCCACTTT.

This clone was observed a single time. The chain links TRBV3-1 (or the pseudogene TRBV3-2) to TRBJ1-4, with 7 nucleotides matching TRBD1. Germline values: CDR1 LGHDT, CDR2 YNNKEL (reference sequence). Trimming cost V 1 base and J 8 bases; bases outside gene matches: 4. The CDR3 is made up of 14 amino acids. The CDR3 reads CASSQGQGLEKLFF. The CDR3 region has the DNA TGTGCCAGCAGCCAAGGACAGGGTTTGGAAAAACTGTTTTTT.

The chain uses TRBV9 and TRBJ1-5, with D possibly being TRBD1 (5 bases). The CDR3 is made up of 16 amino acids. Trimming pared 0 bases from V and 2 bases from J, leaving 12 bases between. CDR1 and CDR2 (germline): SGDLS, YYNGEE. DNA for the CDR3: TGTGCCAGCAGCGTAGGGTCTGGGACTGGCAATCAGCCCCAGCATTTT. Its translation: CASSVGSGTGNQPQHF.

The CDR3 DNA reads TGCGCCAGCCACCTAGCGGGAGAGGTCCAGCAGTACTTC. It codes for CASHLAGEVQQYF. The chain links TRBV10-2 to TRBJ2-7, with 10 bases identical to TRBD2. From germline, CDR1 is WSHSY and CDR2 SAAADI. The V and J ends lost 8 bases and 8 bases, in that order; junction bases with no gene match: 9. This CDR3 is built from 13 residues.

The count of this clone is one. The rearrangement links TRBV5-1 to TRBJ1-4; 8 positions match TRBD1. Trimming cost V 2 bases and J 4 bases; bases outside gene matches: 4. This CDR3 region has 15 residues. The germline V gene encodes CDR1 SGHRS and CDR2 YFSETQ. CDR3 sequence: CASSFGQGYNEKLFF. The DNA of the CDR3 is TGCGCCAGCAGCTTTGGACAGGGTTATAATGAAAAACTGTTTTTT.

J is TRBJ2-5 and V is TRBV7-3; 7 bases align to TRBD2. The CDR3 consists of 14 residues. Trimming removed 0 bases from V and 7 bases from J; junction bases left unmatched: 5. Germline V gives CDR1 SGHTA, CDR2 FQGTGA. CDR3 sequence: CASSLTHGGGTQYF. CDR3 DNA sequence: TGTGCCAGCAGCTTAACCCACGGCGGGGGGACCCAGTACTTC.

This clone was counted once. The V gene is TRBV7-3, the J gene TRBJ1-5; tentative D call: TRBD1 (6 bases). Trimming pared 10 bases from V and 0 bases from J, leaving 22 bases between. The CDR3 covers 17 residues. Per germline, CDR1 SGHTA and CDR2 FQGTGA. CDR3 nucleotides: TGTGCCACCCGATTTCAGGGGAGAGGGCATAGCAATCAGCCCCAGCATTTT. Translated: CATRFQGRGHSNQPQHF.

The genes are TRBV2 and TRBJ1-2; D gene ambiguous. Trimming cost V 10 bases and J 7 bases, with 19 bases left between them. Germline V gene data show CDR1 as SNHLY and CDR2 as FYNNEI. The CDR3 contains 13 residues. The CDR3 loop reads CATSSRQHIGYTF. The CDR3 DNA sequence: TGTGCCACCTCATCGCGGCAACACATTGGCTACACCTTC.

This chain joins TRBV18 and TRBJ1-2, with D possibly being TRBD1 (6 bases). The CDR3 sequence is 14 residues long. Germline values: CDR1 KGHSH, CDR2 LQKENI. V lost 5 bases, J lost 6 bases, and 16 bases lay in between. The CDR3, as DNA: TGTGCCAGCTCATCAGGGGAGGGTGGAAATGGCTACACCTTC. It yields the protein CASSSGEGGNGYTF.

V and J are TRBV29-1 and TRBJ1-1, with 7 bases fitting TRBD1. Germline trimming cut 7 bases from V and 5 bases from J; bases unmatched to any gene: 7. The CDR3 extends over 12 amino acids. Germline loops: CDR1 SQVTM, CDR2 ANQGSEA. The CDR3 reads CSAQQGRTEAFF. In DNA form, the CDR3 reads TGCAGCGCTCAACAGGGGAGGACTGAAGCTTTCTTT.

This rearrangement joins TRBV9 to TRBJ1-2, with D unclear. The length of the CDR3 is 12 residues. Germline assignment: CDR1 SGDLS and CDR2 YYNGEE. Between the trimmed V and J ends, which lost 4 bases and 6 bases, there was a span of 10 bases. Written as DNA, the CDR3 is TGTGCCAGCAGCTTTGATTACAATGGCTACACCTTC. It yields the protein CASSFDYNGYTF.

The chain recombines TRBV9 with TRBJ1-2; D gene unclear. The length of the CDR3 is 13 residues. The V gene's germline CDR1 is SGDLS and CDR2 YYNGEE. V was clipped by 0 bases and J by 8 bases, with 11 bases between them. This CDR3 reads CASSVESGNGYTF. CDR3 sequence (DNA): TGTGCCAGCAGCGTAGAATCCGGGAACGGCTACACCTTC.

The chain carries TRBV2 and TRBJ2-2; 12 bases are a match to TRBD2. Germline-derived CDR1 and CDR2 are SNHLY and FYNNEI. The CDR3 contains 19 residues. V shed 7 bases, J shed 4 bases, and the junction held 16 bases outside the gene matches. CDR3 amino acids: CASTGPGLAGGPSTGELFF. The CDR3 DNA reads as TGTGCCAGCACCGGCCCGGGGCTAGCGGGGGGGCCGAGCACCGGGGAGCTGTTTTTT.

The rearrangement uses TRBV7-2 and TRBJ1-2; 7 bases fit TRBD1. CDR1 is SGHTA and CDR2 is FQGNSA in the germline V gene. The CDR3 has 15 residues. With 5 bases clipped from V and 4 bases from J, the junction kept 10 bases outside the gene matches. This CDR3 is CASSQPGTASYGYTF. The CDR3 DNA is TGTGCCAGCAGCCAACCCGGGACAGCGTCCTATGGCTACACCTTC.

The V gene is TRBV24-1, the J gene TRBJ2-1; 7 bases agree with TRBD1. V lost 4 bases and J lost 8; bases outside the gene matches: 4. The CDR3 covers 13 residues. The germline V gene encodes CDR1 KGHDR and CDR2 SFDVKD. The CDR3 nucleotides are TGTGCCACCAGTGAGACAGGGTGGGATGAGCAGTTCTTC. This gives the protein CATSETGWDEQFF.

The rearrangement joins TRBV2 to TRBJ1-3; tentatively, D is TRBD1 (5 bases). The CDR3 totals 13 residues. Trimming cost V 7 bases and J 2 bases, with 9 bases left between them. Looked up from germline, CDR1 is SNHLY and CDR2 is FYNNEI. The CDR3 DNA reads as TGTGCCAGCAAAGGGGTTACTGGAAACACCATATATTTT. It translates to CASKGVTGNTIYF.

The DNA of the CDR3 is TGTGCCAGCAGCAAAGTAGGAGGCAGGGGATGGTACGAGCAGTACTTC. Amino acids: CASSKVGGRGWYEQYF. This chain links TRBV21-1 with TRBJ2-7; whether TRBD1, the table's D call, matches the DNA was not checked. TRBV21-1 is an annotated pseudogene. The length of the CDR3 is 16 residues.

The chain joins TRBV12-3 or TRBV12-4 to TRBJ2-5; D is possibly TRBD2 (5 bases). This CDR3 spans 13 amino acids. V lost 2 bases, J lost 5 bases, and 9 bases lay in between. In DNA, the CDR3 is TGTGCCAGCAGTTTAATTACTAGGGAGACCCAGTACTTC. It yields the protein CASSLITRETQYF.